Listed below are T cell receptor beta chains from one sample, sequenced in a study of blood T cell repertoires in COVID-19. Sequencing was performed with immunoSEQ multiplex PCR; in TCRdb, only in-frame clones are kept and a portion is missing. This table holds 150,000 to 200,000 clones, about 81% found once. Sequenced sample: peripheral blood. The receptor source for this set is a woman aged 60-75 years with COVID-19, enrolled during active disease. Each CDR3 is given with its conserved first and last residue. The order of the fields is clone size, V gene, J gene, D gene, CDR3 DNA, CDR3 protein. A D gene is named only where the DNA matches it firmly. Clone size appears in some rows only: once, few, many, or a class for an expanded clone.

clone_size: once
v_call: TRBV28
j_call: TRBJ1-5
d_call: -
cdr3_nt: TGTGCCAGCGGGGAGGGAGATCAGCCCCAGCATTTT
cdr3_aa: CASGEGDQPQHF

clone_size: -
v_call: TRBV13
j_call: TRBJ2-3
d_call: TRBD2
cdr3_nt: TGTGCCAGCAGCACCCGGACTAGCGGCCTTAGCACAGATACGCAGTATTTT
cdr3_aa: CASSTRTSGLSTDTQYF

clone_size: once
v_call: TRBV18
j_call: TRBJ1-1
d_call: -
cdr3_nt: TGTGCCAGCTCACCGGGTCCGGAGGAAGCTTTCTTT
cdr3_aa: CASSPGPEEAFF

clone_size: -
v_call: TRBV5-1
j_call: TRBJ2-2
d_call: -
cdr3_nt: TGCGCCAGCAGCTCGGCACGGGGGAACACCGGGGAGCTGTTTTTT
cdr3_aa: CASSSARGNTGELFF

clone_size: -
v_call: TRBV11-2
j_call: TRBJ2-4
d_call: TRBD2
cdr3_nt: TGTGCCAGCAGCATAGCGGGGGGGCTAAACATTCAGTACTTC
cdr3_aa: CASSIAGGLNIQYF

clone_size: -
v_call: TRBV7-2
j_call: TRBJ2-7
d_call: -
cdr3_nt: TGTGCCAGCAGCTTAGCCGCGGCGCCTCGGCAGTACTTC
cdr3_aa: CASSLAAAPRQYF

clone_size: once
v_call: TRBV9
j_call: TRBJ2-1
d_call: TRBD2
cdr3_nt: TGTGCCAGCAGCGCTAGCGGGAGCTCCTACAATGAGCAGTTCTTC
cdr3_aa: CASSASGSSYNEQFF

clone_size: -
v_call: TRBV28
j_call: TRBJ2-2
d_call: TRBD2
cdr3_nt: TGTGCCAGCAGTTTAATGGCGGGAGTCGGCACCGGGGAGCTGTTTTTT
cdr3_aa: CASSLMAGVGTGELFF

clone_size: -
v_call: TRBV5-1
j_call: TRBJ2-5
d_call: -
cdr3_nt: TGCGCCAGCAGCTCGAGGGGGACAAGCCAAGAGACCCAGTACTTC
cdr3_aa: CASSSRGTSQETQYF

clone_size: -
v_call: TRBV7-2
j_call: TRBJ2-5
d_call: -
cdr3_nt: TGTGCCAGCAGCTTACAAGCGGGCCCCCAAGAGACCCAGTACTTC
cdr3_aa: CASSLQAGPQETQYF

clone_size: -
v_call: TRBV28
j_call: TRBJ1-1
d_call: -
cdr3_nt: TGTGCCAGCCGCCTTCCCACAGCCAACACTGAAGCTTTCTTT
cdr3_aa: CASRLPTANTEAFF

clone_size: -
v_call: TRBV10-1
j_call: TRBJ2-3
d_call: TRBD1
cdr3_nt: TGCGCCAGCAGTGACAGGGGGCAAGGAGCAGATACGCAGTATTTT
cdr3_aa: CASSDRGQGADTQYF

clone_size: -
v_call: TRBV3-1/TRBV3-2
j_call: TRBJ1-6
d_call: -
cdr3_nt: TGTGCCAGCAGCCAAGAAGGGGGAAGCTCCTATAATTCACCCCTCCACTTT
cdr3_aa: CASSQEGGSSYNSPLHF

clone_size: -
v_call: TRBV9
j_call: TRBJ1-3
d_call: TRBD1
cdr3_nt: TGTGCCAGCAGCGGGGGACAGGGGATGGGAAACACCATATATTTT
cdr3_aa: CASSGGQGMGNTIYF

clone_size: -
v_call: TRBV24-1
j_call: TRBJ1-1
d_call: -
cdr3_nt: TGTGCCACCAGTGATTTGGGGAGGGGTGAAGCTTTCTTT
cdr3_aa: CATSDLGRGEAFF

clone_size: -
v_call: TRBV7-2
j_call: TRBJ2-1
d_call: -
cdr3_nt: TGTGCCAGCAGGGGGAGCAATGAGCAGTTCTTC
cdr3_aa: CASRGSNEQFF

clone_size: -
v_call: TRBV7-2
j_call: TRBJ2-1
d_call: -
cdr3_nt: TGTGCCAGCAGCTTAGTTTCCGGCCAGGGCTCCTACAATGAGCAGTTCTTC
cdr3_aa: CASSLVSGQGSYNEQFF

clone_size: few
v_call: TRBV9
j_call: TRBJ2-1
d_call: -
cdr3_nt: TGTGCCAGCAGCGTTGGCGGTGAGCAGTTCTTC
cdr3_aa: CASSVGGEQFF

clone_size: -
v_call: TRBV5-1
j_call: TRBJ1-6
d_call: -
cdr3_nt: TGCGCCAGCCGCAGGGAGGGACTGAATAATTCACCCCTCCACTTT
cdr3_aa: CASRREGLNNSPLHF

clone_size: -
v_call: TRBV6-5
j_call: TRBJ2-7
d_call: -
cdr3_nt: TGTGCCAGCAGTTCCCCTTCGGGTAGCGGTATCTACGAGCAGTACTTC
cdr3_aa: CASSSPSGSGIYEQYF

clone_size: -
v_call: TRBV6-2/TRBV6-3
j_call: TRBJ2-5
d_call: TRBD2
cdr3_nt: TGTGCCAGCAGTTACTCGAATTTGGGGGGGGAGACCCAGTACTTC
cdr3_aa: CASSYSNLGGETQYF

clone_size: -
v_call: TRBV14
j_call: TRBJ2-6
d_call: -
cdr3_nt: TGTGCCAGCAGCCGGACCACAGGTAGAACCGGGGCCAACGTCCTGACTTTC
cdr3_aa: CASSRTTGRTGANVLTF

clone_size: -
v_call: TRBV5-4
j_call: TRBJ2-3
d_call: TRBD2
cdr3_nt: TGTGCCAGCAGCTTGGCTAGCGGGGGCCTCACAGATACGCAGTATTTT
cdr3_aa: CASSLASGGLTDTQYF

clone_size: -
v_call: TRBV30
j_call: TRBJ2-7
d_call: TRBD2
cdr3_nt: TGTGCCTGGAGTGAGGGACTAGCCTACGAGCAGTACTTC
cdr3_aa: CAWSEGLAYEQYF